This T cell receptor beta chain was captured by sequencing in a study of blood T cell repertoires in COVID-19. Study-level background: Acute and convalescent COVID-19 samples came from the United States, Italy and Spain. T cells, B-cell-depleted T cells, or PBMCs provided the cDNA or gDNA that served as material.

J was trimmed by 9 bases and V by 4 bases; bases with no gene match: 6. The length of the CDR3 is 14 residues. Germline loops: CDR1 SGHRS, CDR2 YFSETQ. Original analysis: The authors estimated nucleated cell counts from reference gene primer amplification. Libraries were prepared by immunoSEQ multiplex PCR; TCRdb keeps only in-frame clonotypes and omits some of them. The DNA was the basis for D and trimming; V, J and clone size are from that table. The sample lists over 200,000 clones, about nine tenths occurring once. During active infection, Seattle patients enrolled and were then monitored through disease.

This receptor was obtained from a person between 18 and 30 years old with COVID-19, enrolled during active disease. This chain links TRBV5-1 with TRBJ1-6; 8 nucleotides line up with TRBD1. The specimen was peripheral blood. The CDR3 loop reads CASSADRDGSPLHF. The CDR3 region has the DNA TGCGCCAGCAGCGCGGACAGGGACGGTTCACCCCTCCACTTT.